This TCR beta chain was observed in a study of cytomegalovirus exposure and HLA in healthy donors. Whole-study results and caveats: Researchers reported in a later analysis that common viral pathogens appeared linked to several top clusters. TCR beta sequences reportedly predicted most subjects' HLA-A and HLA-B alleles accurately.

Donors likely had unrecorded immune exposures despite being nominally healthy when sampled. Deletions cut 1 base from V and 3 bases from J, with 11 bases between. This CDR3 has 15 amino acids. The germline gives CDR1 SGHNT, CDR2 YENEEA. About this clone itself: The target antigen is unknown.

PCR involved 60 Vbeta and 13 Jbeta primers. Data came from immunoSEQ multiplex PCR; TCRdb stores just in-frame clones and leaves some out. The sample lists approximately 100,000 clones, around 10% occurring once. This chain uses TRBV11-3 with TRBJ2-3; D possibly corresponds to TRBD1 (6 bases). Sequencing was carried out using PBMCs. The source of this sequence is a man aged 40-49 years in good health and CMV-seropositive. CDR3 DNA sequence: TGTGCCAGCAGCTTAGGTGGCAGGGGAACAGATACGCAGTATTTT. Its translation: CASSLGGRGTDTQYF. The whole variable domain, remainder taken from reference TRBV11-3 and TRBJ2-3, is EAGVVQSPRYKIIEKKQPVAFWCNPISGHNTLYWYLQNLGQGPELLIRYENEEAVDDSQLPKDRFSAERLKGVDSTLKIQPAELGDSAVYLCASSLGGRGTDTQYFGPGTRLTVL.